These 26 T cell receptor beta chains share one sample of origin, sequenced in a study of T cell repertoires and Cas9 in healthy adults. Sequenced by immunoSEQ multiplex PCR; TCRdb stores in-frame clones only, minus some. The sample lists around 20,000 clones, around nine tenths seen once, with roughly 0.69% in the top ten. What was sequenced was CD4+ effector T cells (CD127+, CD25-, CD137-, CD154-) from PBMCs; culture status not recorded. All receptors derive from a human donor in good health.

Here the CDR3 reads CASSEGQGYGYTF. The CDR3 DNA reads TGTGCCAGCAGTGAAGGACAGGGTTATGGCTACACCTTC. The gene calls are TRBV2 and TRBJ1-2; TRBD1 matches 7 bases. This CDR3 contains 13 residues. Per germline, CDR1 SNHLY and CDR2 FYNNEI. V shed 1 base, J shed 5 bases, and the junction held 1 base outside the gene matches.

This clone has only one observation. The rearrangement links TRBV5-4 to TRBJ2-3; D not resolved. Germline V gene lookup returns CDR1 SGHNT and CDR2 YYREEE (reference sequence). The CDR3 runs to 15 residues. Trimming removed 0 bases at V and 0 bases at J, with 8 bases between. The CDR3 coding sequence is TGTGCCAGCAGCTTGGATGCGACTAGCACAGATACGCAGTATTTT. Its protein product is CASSLDATSTDTQYF.

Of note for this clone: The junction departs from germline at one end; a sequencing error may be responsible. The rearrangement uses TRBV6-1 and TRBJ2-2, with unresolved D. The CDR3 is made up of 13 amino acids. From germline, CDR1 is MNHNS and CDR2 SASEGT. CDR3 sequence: CASKPETTAELFF. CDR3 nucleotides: TGTGCCAGCAAACCCGAAACTACCGCGGAGCTGTTTTTT.

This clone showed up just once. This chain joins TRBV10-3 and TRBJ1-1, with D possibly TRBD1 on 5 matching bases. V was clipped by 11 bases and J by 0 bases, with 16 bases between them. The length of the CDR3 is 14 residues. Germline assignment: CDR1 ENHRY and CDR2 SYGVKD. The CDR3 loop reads CAVRDGTMNTEAFF. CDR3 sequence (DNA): TGTGCCGTCCGGGACGGAACCATGAACACTGAAGCTTTCTTT.

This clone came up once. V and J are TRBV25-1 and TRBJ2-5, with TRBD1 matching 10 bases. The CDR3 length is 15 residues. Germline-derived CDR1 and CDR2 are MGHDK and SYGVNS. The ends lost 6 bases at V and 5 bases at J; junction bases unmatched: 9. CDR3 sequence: CASSPTDRGNETQYF. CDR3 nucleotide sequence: TGTGCCAGCAGCCCCACGGACAGGGGGAATGAGACCCAGTACTTC.

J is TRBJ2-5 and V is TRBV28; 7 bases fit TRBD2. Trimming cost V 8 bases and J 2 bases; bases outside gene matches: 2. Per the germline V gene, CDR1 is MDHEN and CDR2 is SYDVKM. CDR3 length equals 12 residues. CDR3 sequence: CASGTTQETQYF. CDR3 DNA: TGTGCCAGCGGGACTACTCAAGAGACCCAGTACTTC.

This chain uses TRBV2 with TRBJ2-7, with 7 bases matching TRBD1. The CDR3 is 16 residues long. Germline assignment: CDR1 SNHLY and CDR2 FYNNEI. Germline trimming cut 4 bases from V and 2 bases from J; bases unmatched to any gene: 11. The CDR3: CASSGGQSGAAYEQYF. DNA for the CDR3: TGTGCCAGCAGTGGGGGACAGTCGGGTGCAGCCTACGAGCAGTACTTC.

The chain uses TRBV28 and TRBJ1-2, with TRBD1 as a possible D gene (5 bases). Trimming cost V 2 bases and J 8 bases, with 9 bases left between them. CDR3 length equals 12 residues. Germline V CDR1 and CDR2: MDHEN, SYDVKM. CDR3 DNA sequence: TGTGCCAGCAGTTTAGTTACAGGAGGCTACACCTTC. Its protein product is CASSLVTGGYTF.

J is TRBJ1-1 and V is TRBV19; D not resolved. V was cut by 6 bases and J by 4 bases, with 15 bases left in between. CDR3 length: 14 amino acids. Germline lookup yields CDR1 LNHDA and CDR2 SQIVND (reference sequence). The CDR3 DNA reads TGTGCCAGTAGACCCGGCCATTTGTCCACTGAAGCTTTCTTT. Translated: CASRPGHLSTEAFF.

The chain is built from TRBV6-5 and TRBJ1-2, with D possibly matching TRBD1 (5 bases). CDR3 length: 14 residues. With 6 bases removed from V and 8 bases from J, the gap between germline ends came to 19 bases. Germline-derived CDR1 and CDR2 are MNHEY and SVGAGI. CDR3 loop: CASSLDNNWGGYTF. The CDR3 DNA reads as TGTGCCAGCAGCTTGGACAACAACTGGGGGGGCTACACCTTC.

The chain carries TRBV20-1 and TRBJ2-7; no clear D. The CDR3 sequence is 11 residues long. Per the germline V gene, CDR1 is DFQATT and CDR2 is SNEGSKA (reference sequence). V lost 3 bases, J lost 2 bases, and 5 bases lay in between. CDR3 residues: CSASRAYEQYF. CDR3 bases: TGCAGTGCTAGCAGAGCCTACGAGCAGTACTTC.

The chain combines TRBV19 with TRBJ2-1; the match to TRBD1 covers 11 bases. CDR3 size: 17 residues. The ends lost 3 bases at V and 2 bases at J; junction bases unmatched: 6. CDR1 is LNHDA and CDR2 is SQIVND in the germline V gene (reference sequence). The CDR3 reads CASSISSGQGAYNEQFF. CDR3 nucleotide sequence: TGTGCCAGTAGTATTAGCTCGGGACAGGGGGCCTACAATGAGCAGTTCTTC.

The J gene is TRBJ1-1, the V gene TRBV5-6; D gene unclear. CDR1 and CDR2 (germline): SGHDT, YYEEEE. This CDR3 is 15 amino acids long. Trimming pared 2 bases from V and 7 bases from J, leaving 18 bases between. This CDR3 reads CASSFRSWGAHEAFF. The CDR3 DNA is TGTGCCAGCAGCTTCAGATCCTGGGGTGCGCATGAAGCTTTCTTT.

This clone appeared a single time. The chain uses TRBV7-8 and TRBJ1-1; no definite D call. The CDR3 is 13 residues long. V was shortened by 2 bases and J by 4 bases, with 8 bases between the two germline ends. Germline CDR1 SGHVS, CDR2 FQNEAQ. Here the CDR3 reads CASSLYKGTEAFF. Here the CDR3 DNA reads TGTGCCAGCAGCTTATATAAAGGCACTGAAGCTTTCTTT.

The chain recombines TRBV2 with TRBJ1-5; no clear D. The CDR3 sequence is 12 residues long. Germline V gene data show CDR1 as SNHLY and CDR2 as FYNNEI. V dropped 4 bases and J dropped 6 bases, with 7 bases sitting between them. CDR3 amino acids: CASSVPFQPQHF. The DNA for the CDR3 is TGTGCCAGCAGTGTTCCGTTTCAGCCCCAGCATTTT.

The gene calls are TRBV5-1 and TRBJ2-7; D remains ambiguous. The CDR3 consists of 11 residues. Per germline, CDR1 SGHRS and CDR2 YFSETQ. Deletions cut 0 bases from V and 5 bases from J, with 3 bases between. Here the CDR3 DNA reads TGCGCCAGCAGCTTGGATCACGAGCAGTACTTC. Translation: CASSLDHEQYF.

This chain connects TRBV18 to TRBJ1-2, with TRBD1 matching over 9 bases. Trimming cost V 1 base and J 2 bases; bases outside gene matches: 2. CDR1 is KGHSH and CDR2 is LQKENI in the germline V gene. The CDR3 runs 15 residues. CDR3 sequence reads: CASSPQGTGNYGYTF. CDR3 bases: TGTGCCAGCTCACCACAAGGGACAGGGAACTATGGCTACACCTTC.

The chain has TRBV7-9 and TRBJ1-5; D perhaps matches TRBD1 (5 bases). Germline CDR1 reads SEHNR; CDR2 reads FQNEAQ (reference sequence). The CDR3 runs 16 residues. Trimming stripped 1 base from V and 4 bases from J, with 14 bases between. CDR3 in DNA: TGTGCCAGCAGCTTAGGATCGGGGGTGGGGAATCAGCCCCAGCATTTT. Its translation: CASSLGSGVGNQPQHF.

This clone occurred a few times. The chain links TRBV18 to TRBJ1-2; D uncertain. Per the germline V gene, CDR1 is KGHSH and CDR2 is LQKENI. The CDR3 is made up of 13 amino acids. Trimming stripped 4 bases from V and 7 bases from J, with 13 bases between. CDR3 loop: CASSRSGDSGYTF. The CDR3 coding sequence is TGTGCCAGCTCACGCTCGGGCGACTCTGGCTACACCTTC. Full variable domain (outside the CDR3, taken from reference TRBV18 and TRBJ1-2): NAGVMQNPRHLVRRRGQEARLRCSPMKGHSHVYWYRQLPEEGLKFMVYLQKENIIDESGMPKERFSAEFPKEGPSILRIQQVVRGDSAAYFCASSRSGDSGYTFGSGTRLTVV.

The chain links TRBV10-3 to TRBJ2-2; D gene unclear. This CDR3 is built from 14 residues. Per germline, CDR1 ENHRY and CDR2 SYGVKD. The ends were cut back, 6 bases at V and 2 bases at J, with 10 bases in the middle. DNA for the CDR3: TGTGCCATCAGCCGGCGAGAAAACACCGGGGAGCTGTTTTTT. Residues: CAISRRENTGELFF.

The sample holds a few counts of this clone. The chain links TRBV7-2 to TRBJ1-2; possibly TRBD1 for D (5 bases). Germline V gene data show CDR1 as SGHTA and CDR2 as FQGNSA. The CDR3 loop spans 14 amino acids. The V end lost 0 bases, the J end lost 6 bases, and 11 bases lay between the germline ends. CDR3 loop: CASSLAGGDHGYTF. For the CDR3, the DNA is TGTGCCAGCAGCTTAGCGGGAGGGGATCATGGCTACACCTTC.

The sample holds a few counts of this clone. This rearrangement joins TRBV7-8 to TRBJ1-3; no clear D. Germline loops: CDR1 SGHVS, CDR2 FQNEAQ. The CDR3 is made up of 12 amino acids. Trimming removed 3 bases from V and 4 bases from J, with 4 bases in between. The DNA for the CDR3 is TGTGCCAGCAGCTTCCCAGGAAACACCATATATTTT. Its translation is CASSFPGNTIYF.

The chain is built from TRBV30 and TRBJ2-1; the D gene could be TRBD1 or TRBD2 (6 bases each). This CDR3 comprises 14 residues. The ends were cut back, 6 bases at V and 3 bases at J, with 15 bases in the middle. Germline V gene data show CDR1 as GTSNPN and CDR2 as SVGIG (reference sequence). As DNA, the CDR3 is TGTGCCTGCCACTCCGGGGGCCGCTACAATGAGCAGTTCTTC. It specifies CACHSGGRYNEQFF. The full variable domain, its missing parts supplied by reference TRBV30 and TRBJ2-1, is SQTIHQWPATLVQPVGSPLSLECTVEGTSNPNLYWYRQAAGRGLQLLFYSVGIGQISSEVPQNLSASRPQDRQFILSSKKLLLSDSGFYLCACHSGGRYNEQFFGPGTRLTVL.

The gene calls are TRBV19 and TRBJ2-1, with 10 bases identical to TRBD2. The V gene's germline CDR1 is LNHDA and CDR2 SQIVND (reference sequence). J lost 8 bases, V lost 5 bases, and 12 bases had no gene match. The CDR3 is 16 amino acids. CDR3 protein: CASSHFRLAGLHEQFF. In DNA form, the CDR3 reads TGTGCCAGTAGTCACTTTAGACTAGCGGGTTTGCATGAGCAGTTCTTC.

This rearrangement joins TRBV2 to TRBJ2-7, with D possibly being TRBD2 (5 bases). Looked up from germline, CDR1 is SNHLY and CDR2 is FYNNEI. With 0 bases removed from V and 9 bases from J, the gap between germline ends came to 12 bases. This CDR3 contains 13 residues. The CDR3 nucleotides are TGTGCCAGCAGTGAAGCGCGACGGGGTTTGCAGTACTTC. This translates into CASSEARRGLQYF. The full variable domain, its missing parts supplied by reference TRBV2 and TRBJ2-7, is EPEVTQTPSHQVTQMGQEVILRCVPISNHLYFYWYRQILGQKVEFLVSFYNNEISEKSEIFDDQFSVERPDGSNFTLKIRSTKLEDSAMYFCASSEARRGLQYFGPGTRLTVT.

This CDR3 is CASSLGTGGASTDTQYF. The CDR3 nucleotides read TGCGCCAGCAGCTTGGGGACAGGGGGCGCGAGCACAGATACGCAGTATTTT. The chain joins TRBV5-1 to TRBJ2-3; 11 nucleotides align to TRBD1. This CDR3 spans 17 amino acids. Germline loops: CDR1 SGHRS, CDR2 YFSETQ. After removal of 0 bases from V and 0 bases from J, the junction contained 3 bases not matched to a gene. Full variable domain (rest looked up from reference TRBV5-1 and TRBJ2-3): KAGVTQTPRYLIKTRGQQVTLSCSPISGHRSVSWYQQTPGQGLQFLFEYFSETQRNKGNFPGRFSGRQFSNSRSEMNVSTLELGDSALYLCASSLGTGGASTDTQYFGPGTRLTVL.